These 8 T cell receptor beta chains were sequenced from one sample in a study of cytomegalovirus exposure and HLA in healthy donors. In the PCR, 60 Vbeta and 13 Jbeta primers were used. Data came from immunoSEQ multiplex PCR; TCRdb stores just in-frame clones and leaves some out. Among roughly 120,000 clones listed, around 79% were seen once. Sequencing input: PBMCs. The receptor source for this set is a woman aged 30 to 39 in good health and CMV-seronegative.

The chain employs TRBV6-1 and TRBJ1-2, with TRBD1 matching over 8 bases. The J segment lost 8 bases and the V segment lost 5 bases, leaving 10 bases of the junction unmatched. Germline CDR1 and CDR2: MNHNS and SASEGT. The CDR3 runs 14 residues. This CDR3 is CASSPIGQGRGYTF. The DNA of the CDR3 is TGTGCCAGCAGTCCAATTGGACAGGGACGAGGCTACACCTTC.

This chain links TRBV5-4 with TRBJ2-7; a possible D gene is TRBD1 (5 bases). This CDR3 contains 12 residues. V was pared by 4 bases and J by 3 bases, with 8 bases between. The germline V gene encodes CDR1 SGHNT and CDR2 YYREEE (reference sequence). The CDR3 here is CASSIDSYEQYF. The CDR3 DNA sequence: TGTGCCAGCAGCATCGACAGCTACGAGCAGTACTTC.

The CDR3 DNA reads TGTGCCAGCAGCTTGTACAGGGGAAGGACTGAAGCTTTCTTT. Translating it yields CASSLYRGRTEAFF. The V and J genes are TRBV5-6 and TRBJ1-1; 7 bases align to TRBD1. The CDR3 loop spans 14 amino acids. J lost 5 bases, V lost 1 base, and 5 bases had no gene match. The germline gives CDR1 SGHDT, CDR2 YYEEEE.

The gene calls are TRBV4-3 and TRBJ1-6; D is perhaps TRBD1 (6 bases). The CDR3 spans 15 residues. The V end lost 2 bases, the J end lost 14 bases, and 19 bases lay between the germline ends. Germline V lookup: CDR1 LGHNA, CDR2 YSLEER. Here the CDR3 DNA reads TGCGCCAGCAGCCAATCGACAGGCCCCGGCTTCACCCTCCACTTT. Protein: CASSQSTGPGFTLHF.

The rearrangement uses TRBV13 and TRBJ2-7; 9 bases line up with TRBD1. Germline trimming cut 4 bases from V and 5 bases from J; bases unmatched to any gene: 3. The CDR3 runs 13 residues. Germline-derived CDR1 and CDR2 are PRHDT and FYEKMQ (reference sequence). CDR3 nucleotide sequence: TGTGCCAGCAGCTCGGGACAGGGAAACGAGCAGTACTTC. This translates into CASSSGQGNEQYF.

The V and J genes are TRBV20-1 and TRBJ2-2; D unclear. Germline V gene data show CDR1 as DFQATT and CDR2 as SNEGSKA (reference sequence). The V and J ends lost 2 bases and 9 bases respectively, with 7 bases between them. This CDR3 is 11 amino acids long. The CDR3 loop reads CSARRLRELFF. CDR3 coding DNA: TGCAGTGCTAGAAGACTGAGGGAGCTGTTTTTT.

CDR3 nucleotide sequence: TGTGCCAGCACTCAAGTTGGGGGACTTAATTCACCCCTCCACTTT. This codes for CASTQVGGLNSPLHF. The V gene is TRBV27, the J gene TRBJ1-6, with TRBD1 as a possible D gene (5 bases). CDR3 size: 15 residues. From germline, CDR1 is MNHEY and CDR2 SMNVEV (reference sequence). Trimming removed 7 bases from V and 6 bases from J, with 16 bases in between.

The genes are TRBV27 and TRBJ1-1, with 8 bases lining up with TRBD1. The ends lost 5 bases at V and 6 bases at J; junction bases unmatched: 5. There are 13 residues in the CDR3. Germline V gives CDR1 MNHEY, CDR2 SMNVEV (reference sequence). Here the CDR3 reads CASSGQGGAEAFF. DNA of the CDR3: TGTGCCAGCAGTGGACAGGGAGGCGCTGAAGCTTTCTTT.